This entry describes one TCR beta chain. The antigen remains undetermined. Nominally healthy donors were sampled, though unrecorded immune exposures were likely. CDR1 and CDR2 from the germline V gene are GTSNPN and SVGIG (reference sequence). This CDR3 has 14 amino acids. V was clipped by 3 bases and J by 2 bases, with 11 bases between them. The sample comes from a study of cytomegalovirus exposure and HLA in healthy donors. Use of 60 Vbeta and 13 Jbeta primers characterized the PCR. Authors' analysis steps: There were around 78 million unique TCR beta chains by a later count, and around 10 million of them were shared. Some clones are missing from TCRdb's copy, which holds only in-frame ones; the method was immunoSEQ multiplex PCR. That table gives V, J and clone size, and the DNA gave D and trimming. This table has 170,000 or so clones, roughly four fifths appearing once. Study outcomes and limitations: After further analysis at a later stage, 16,951 TCR beta sequences were associated with HLA alleles at 0.05 false discovery rate. Across HLA loci, a later analysis found differing TCR association rates, with DRB1 most and HLA-C fewest.

This chain uses TRBV30 with TRBJ1-3; D perhaps matches TRBD1 (6 bases). Sequenced sample: PBMCs. The sequence was collected from a man aged 18 to 29 in good health and CMV-seronegative. The CDR3 DNA reads as TGTGCCTGGAGAAGGGGGTTTCCTGGAAACACCATATATTTT. This encodes CAWRRGFPGNTIYF.